The clone carrying this T cell receptor (beta chain) was seen at least ten times. The antigen is unknown. This sample is part of a study of metastatic and nonmetastatic thyroid tumors. Study overall: Peripheral blood and tumor or nodule samples from malignant and benign thyroid patients were compared. General study findings and limits: Reportedly, malignant thyroid tumors had significantly higher TCR beta diversity than benign nodules, in blood and tumor.

Original processing notes: For papillary thyroid cancer, a distant-metastasis classifier was constructed from CDR3 differences observed across clinicopathological groups. TCRdb re-processed the PCR reads through MiXCR. TCRdb, not the authors, supplied the V and J calls. This sample has tens of thousands of clones, with around 25% found just once. The CDR3 covers 17 residues. With 7 bases removed from V and 8 bases from J, the gap between germline ends came to 27 bases. The germline CDR1 and CDR2 sequences are WSHSY and SAAADI. All patients reached thyroid surgery having received no treatment beforehand.

The sample taken for sequencing was blood. The chain carries TRBV10-2 and TRBJ2-4; D tentatively fits TRBD1 or TRBD2 (6 bases each). This TCR came from a female donor with papillary thyroid cancer or a benign thyroid nodule (not recorded which). Some clones in this sample may be carry-over from other donors' samples. The CDR3 spells CASTPNRGRGSSDIQYF. The CDR3 coding sequence is TGCGCCAGCACCCCGAACCGGGGGCGCGGATCTAGTGACATTCAGTACTTC.